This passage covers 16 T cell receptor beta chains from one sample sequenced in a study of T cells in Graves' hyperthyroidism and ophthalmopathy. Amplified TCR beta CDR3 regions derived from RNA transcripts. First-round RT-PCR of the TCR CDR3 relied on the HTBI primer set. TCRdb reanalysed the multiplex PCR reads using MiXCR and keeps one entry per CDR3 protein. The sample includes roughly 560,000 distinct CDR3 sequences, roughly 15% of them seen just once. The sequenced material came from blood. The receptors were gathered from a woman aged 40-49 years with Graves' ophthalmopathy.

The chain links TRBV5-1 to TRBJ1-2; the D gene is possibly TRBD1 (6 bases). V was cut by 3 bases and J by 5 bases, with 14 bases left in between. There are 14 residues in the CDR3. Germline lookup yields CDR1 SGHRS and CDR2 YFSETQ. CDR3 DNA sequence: TGCGCCAGCAGCTCCCGACAGGCCGGGTATGGCTACACCTTC. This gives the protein CASSSRQAGYGYTF.

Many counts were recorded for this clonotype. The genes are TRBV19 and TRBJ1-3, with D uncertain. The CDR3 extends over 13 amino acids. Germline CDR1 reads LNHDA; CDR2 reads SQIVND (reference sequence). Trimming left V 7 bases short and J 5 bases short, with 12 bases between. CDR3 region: CASTPSQRNTIYF. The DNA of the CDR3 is TGTGCCAGTACCCCCTCTCAACGAAACACCATATATTTT.

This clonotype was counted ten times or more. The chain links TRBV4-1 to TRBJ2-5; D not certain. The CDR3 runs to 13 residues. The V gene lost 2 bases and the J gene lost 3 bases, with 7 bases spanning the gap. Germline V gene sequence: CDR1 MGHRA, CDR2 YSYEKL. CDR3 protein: CASSQSREETQYF. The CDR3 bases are TGCGCCAGCAGCCAATCGCGAGAAGAGACCCAGTACTTC.

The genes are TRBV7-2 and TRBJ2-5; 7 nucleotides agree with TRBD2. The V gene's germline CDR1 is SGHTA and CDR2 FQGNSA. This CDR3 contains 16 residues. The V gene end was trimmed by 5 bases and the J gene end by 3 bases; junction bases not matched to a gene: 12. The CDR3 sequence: CASSQPPSGTKETQYF. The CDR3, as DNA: TGTGCCAGCAGCCAGCCTCCAAGCGGGACCAAAGAGACCCAGTACTTC.

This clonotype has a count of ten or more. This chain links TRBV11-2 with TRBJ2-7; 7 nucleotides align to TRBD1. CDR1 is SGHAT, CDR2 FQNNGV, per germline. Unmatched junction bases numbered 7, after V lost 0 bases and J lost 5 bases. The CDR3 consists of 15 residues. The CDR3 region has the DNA TGTGCCAGCAGCTTAGACTTGACAGGGTCCCACGAGCAGTACTTC. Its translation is CASSLDLTGSHEQYF.

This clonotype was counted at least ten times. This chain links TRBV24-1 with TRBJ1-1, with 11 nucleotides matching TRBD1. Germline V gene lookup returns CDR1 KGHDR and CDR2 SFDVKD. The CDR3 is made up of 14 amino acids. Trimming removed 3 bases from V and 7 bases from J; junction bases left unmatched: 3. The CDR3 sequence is CATSDPGQGGEAFF. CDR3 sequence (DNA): TGTGCCACCAGTGATCCGGGACAGGGGGGTGAAGCTTTCTTT.

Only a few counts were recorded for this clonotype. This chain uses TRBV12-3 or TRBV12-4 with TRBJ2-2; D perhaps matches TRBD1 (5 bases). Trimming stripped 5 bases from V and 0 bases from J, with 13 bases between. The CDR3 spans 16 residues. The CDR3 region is CASSPEETANTGELFF. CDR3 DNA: TGTGCCAGCAGTCCCGAGGAGACAGCGAACACCGGGGAGCTGTTTTTT.

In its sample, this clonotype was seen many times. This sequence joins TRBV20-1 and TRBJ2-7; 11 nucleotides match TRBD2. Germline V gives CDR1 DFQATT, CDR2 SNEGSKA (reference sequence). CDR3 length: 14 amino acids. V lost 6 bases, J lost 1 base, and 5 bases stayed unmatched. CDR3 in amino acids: CSAIAGGPSYEQYF. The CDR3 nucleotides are TGCAGTGCAATAGCGGGAGGGCCTTCCTACGAGCAGTACTTC.

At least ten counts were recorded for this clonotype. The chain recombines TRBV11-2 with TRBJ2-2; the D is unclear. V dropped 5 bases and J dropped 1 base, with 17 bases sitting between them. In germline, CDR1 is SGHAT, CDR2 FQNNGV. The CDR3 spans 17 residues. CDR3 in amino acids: CASSTHSRRQNTGELFF. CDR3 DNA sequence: TGTGCCAGCAGCACCCACTCTCGGCGCCAGAACACCGGGGAGCTGTTTTTT.

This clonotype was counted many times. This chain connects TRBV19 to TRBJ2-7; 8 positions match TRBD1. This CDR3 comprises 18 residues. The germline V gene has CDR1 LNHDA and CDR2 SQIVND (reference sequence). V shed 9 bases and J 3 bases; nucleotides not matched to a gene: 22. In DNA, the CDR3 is TGTGCCAGGGCTGGAACAGGGGGATGGAGCATGAAGTGCTACGAGCAGTACTTC. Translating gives CARAGTGGWSMKCYEQYF.

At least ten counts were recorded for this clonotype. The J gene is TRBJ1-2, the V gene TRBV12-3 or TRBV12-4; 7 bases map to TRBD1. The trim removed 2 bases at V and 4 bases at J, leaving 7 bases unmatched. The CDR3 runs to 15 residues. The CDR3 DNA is TGTGCCAGCAGTTTACGTGACAGGGATTTCTATGGCTACACCTTC. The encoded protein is CASSLRDRDFYGYTF.

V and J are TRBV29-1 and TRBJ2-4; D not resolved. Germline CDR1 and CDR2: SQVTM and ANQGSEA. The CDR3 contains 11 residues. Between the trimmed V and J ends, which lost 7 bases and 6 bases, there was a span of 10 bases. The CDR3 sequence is CSGQKGNIQYF. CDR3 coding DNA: TGCAGCGGCCAGAAGGGAAACATTCAGTACTTC. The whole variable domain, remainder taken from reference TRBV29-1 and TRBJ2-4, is SAVISQKPSRDICQRGTSLTIQCQVDSQVTMMFWYRQQPGQSLTLIATANQGSEATYESGFVIDKFPISRPNLTFSTLTVSNMSPEDSSIYLCSGQKGNIQYFGAGTRLSVL.

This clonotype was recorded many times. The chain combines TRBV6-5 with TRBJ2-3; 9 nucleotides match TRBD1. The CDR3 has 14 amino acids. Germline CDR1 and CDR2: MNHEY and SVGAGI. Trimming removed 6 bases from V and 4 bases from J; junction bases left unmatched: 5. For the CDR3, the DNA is TGTGCCAGCAGAACCGGGACAGGGTCAGATACGCAGTATTTT. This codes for CASRTGTGSDTQYF.

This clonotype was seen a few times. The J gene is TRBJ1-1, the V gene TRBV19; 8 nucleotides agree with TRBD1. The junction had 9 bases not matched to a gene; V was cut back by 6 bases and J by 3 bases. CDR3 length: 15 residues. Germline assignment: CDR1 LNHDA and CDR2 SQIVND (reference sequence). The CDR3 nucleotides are TGTGCCAGTAGCCTTTGGACAGGGACGTACACTGAAGCTTTCTTT. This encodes CASSLWTGTYTEAFF. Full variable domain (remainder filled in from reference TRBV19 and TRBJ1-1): DGGITQSPKYLFRKEGQNVTLSCEQNLNHDAMYWYRQDPGQGLRLIYYSQIVNDFQKGDIAEGYSVSREKKESFPLTVTSAQKNPTAFYLCASSLWTGTYTEAFFGQGTRLTVV.

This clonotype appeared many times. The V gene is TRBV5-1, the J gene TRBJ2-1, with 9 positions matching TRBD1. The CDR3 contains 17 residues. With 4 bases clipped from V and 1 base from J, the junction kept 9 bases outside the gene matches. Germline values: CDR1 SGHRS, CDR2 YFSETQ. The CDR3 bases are TGCGCCAGCAGCGAGGAGTTTGGGACAGGGTCCTACAATGAGCAGTTCTTC. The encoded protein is CASSEEFGTGSYNEQFF.

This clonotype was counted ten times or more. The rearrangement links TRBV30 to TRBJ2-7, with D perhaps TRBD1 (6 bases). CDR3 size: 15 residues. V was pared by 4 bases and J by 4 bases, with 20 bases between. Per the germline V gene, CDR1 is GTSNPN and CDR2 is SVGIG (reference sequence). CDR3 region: CAWTPITGPQYEQYF. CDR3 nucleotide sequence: TGTGCCTGGACTCCAATTACAGGGCCTCAATACGAGCAGTACTTC.